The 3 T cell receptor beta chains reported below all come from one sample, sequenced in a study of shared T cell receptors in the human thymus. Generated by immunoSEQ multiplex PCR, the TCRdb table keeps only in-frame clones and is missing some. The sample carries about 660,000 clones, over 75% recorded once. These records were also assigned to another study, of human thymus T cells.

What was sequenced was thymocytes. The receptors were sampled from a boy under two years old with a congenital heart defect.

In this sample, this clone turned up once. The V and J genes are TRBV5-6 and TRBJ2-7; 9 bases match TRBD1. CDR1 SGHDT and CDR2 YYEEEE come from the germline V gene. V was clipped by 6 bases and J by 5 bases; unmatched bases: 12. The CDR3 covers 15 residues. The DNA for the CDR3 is TGTGCCAGCATCAAACCGGGACAGGGAGGGGACGAGCAGTACTTC. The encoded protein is CASIKPGQGGDEQYF.

Here the CDR3 reads CASSERTGPGNEQFF. CDR3 DNA sequence: TGTGCCAGTAGTGAACGGACAGGTCCGGGGAATGAGCAGTTCTTC. The chain has TRBV19 and TRBJ2-1; TRBD1 aligns across 7 bases. V gave up 5 bases and J gave up 7 bases; unmatched junction bases: 11. From germline, CDR1 is LNHDA and CDR2 SQIVND (reference sequence). The CDR3 is 15 residues long.

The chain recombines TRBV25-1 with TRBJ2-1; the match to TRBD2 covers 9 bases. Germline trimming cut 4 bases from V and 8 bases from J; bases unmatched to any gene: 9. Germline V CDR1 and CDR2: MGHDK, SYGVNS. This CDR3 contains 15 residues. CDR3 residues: CASSGPPLAGDEQFF. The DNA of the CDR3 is TGTGCCAGCAGTGGCCCCCCACTAGCGGGCGATGAGCAGTTCTTC.